This T cell receptor beta chain originates from a study of cytomegalovirus exposure and HLA in healthy donors (dated by TCRdb to 2017 to 2019). A note on the overall study: An earlier analysis of some 500 of the donors reported roughly 270 Gb of sequence data and 117 million unique TCR beta sequences from some 180 million T cells. Approximately 300 gigabases of sequencing data and 70 million to 95 million unique TCR sequences made up an early release that covered several hundred HLA-typed donors. Among the roughly 400 genotyped donors, more than 70% belonged to the genetic ancestry cluster associated with self-reported Caucasian donors. The study aimed to test whether cataloging public T cell receptors could reveal signatures of past pathogen exposure. Using immunosequencing, the study profiled T cell repertoires from 500 to 800 subjects and related those repertoires to cytomegalovirus serostatus. In addition to the first cohort of several hundred subjects, a separate validation cohort of approximately 120 different subjects was used. High-throughput TCR immunosequencing, statistical association of individual TCRs with disease status, and machine learning were combined to predict cytomegalovirus infection status. In a later analysis, previously published TCR beta repertoires from about 640 donors were re-analyzed and high-resolution HLA genotyping was added so that TCR occurrence patterns could be studied. Rather than drawing on any new phenotypic data, the later analysis identified candidate immune exposures from TCR beta sequences and the way those sequences occurred across donors. An earlier analysis of a few hundred of the donors applied high-throughput TCR beta sequencing to assess whether each TCR beta V gene segment acted as functional or pseudogenic. Donor age, sex, ethnicity and CMV serostatus were compiled alongside the repertoire data. A later genetic analysis took genome-wide SNP genotypes for about 55% of the 666 donors and used that subset as a discovery cohort. Every discovery cohort repertoire had been produced on one sequencing platform. Both class I and class II loci were covered by HLA typing, at four-digit resolution. The number of donors typed differed by locus, with roughly 620-640 for A, B, C, DRB1 and DQB1, more than 500 for DQA1, approximately 570 for DPA1, and 400 to 490 for DPB1. Four or five DR-DQ haplotypes were treated as single units for association and clustering because of strong linkage in the cohort. Among about 400 genotyped donors of the cohort, an average of approximately 220,000 unique TCR beta nucleotide sequences was sequenced per donor, of which about 18% were non-productive.

The protocol used for the library was the immunoSEQ multiplex PCR assay. A mixture of 60 forward primers for TCR Vbeta segments and 13 reverse primers for TCR Jbeta segments was used in the multiplex PCR. The CDR3 region of rearranged TCR beta genes was amplified from genomic DNA with a multiplex PCR assay. The amplified TCR beta libraries were sequenced on the Illumina HiSeq System as 87-base-pair reads. On the authors' methods: A later analysis counted approximately 84 million unique TCR beta chains across the 550 to 800 repertoires, and roughly 9.9 million of these chains were shared by at least two donors. A nearest-neighbor algorithm error-corrected the raw reads and collapsed the reads into unique sequences, merging closely related sequences to remove PCR and sequencing errors. V, D and J gene segments were assigned by aligning CDR3 sequences to IMGT reference sequences. For a sequence to be retained, a match of at least six nucleotides to both a V gene segment and a J gene segment was required. Rearrangements were classified as productive when the CDR3 lacked stop codons and remained in frame with V and J, and all other rearrangements were classified as non-productive. CDR3 was defined according to IMGT convention as the region running from the second conserved V-encoded cysteine to the conserved J-encoded phenylalanine. The earlier analysis of approximately 500 of the donors excluded sequences that lacked an unambiguous match to a single V gene segment. In an earlier analysis of approximately 550 of the donors, V segments were called functional above 56.7% productive rearrangements and were called segregating when the between-donor standard deviation exceeded 5%. To diagnose cytomegalovirus status from the catalog of TCR beta chain sequences, a statistical classification framework was built. In a later analysis, V and J genes were assigned by comparing TCR nucleotide sequences against IMGT/GENE-DB human TR gene sequences. The TCRdist pipeline was used in a later analysis to assign CDR3 sequences and most-parsimonious VDJ recombination scenarios. In a later analysis, each TCR beta chain was defined by its CDR3 amino acid sequence together with its V-gene family, and reads lacking a unique V-gene family were excluded. As a way to deal with suspected cross-contamination and a sequencing artifact, a later analysis dropped roughly 600 nucleotide sequences that were highly shared and had low generation probability. A later analysis calculated a clonal expansion index for each public chain from normalized within-repertoire ranks of inferred template counts. A later analysis computed generation probabilities with a VDJ recombination model fitted to out-of-frame rearrangements, and checked the results against IGoR. Hypergeometric tests were used in a later analysis to score TCR-TCR, TCR-HLA and TCR-CMV co-occurrence, with a repertoire-size bias correction applied to the TCR pairs. In a later analysis, false discovery rates were estimated by permuting HLA or CMV assignments 20 times. In a later analysis, co-occurring TCRs were grouped using DBSCAN, and TCRdist sequence similarity was added for clustering within HLA-allele-positive subsets. Co-occurrence clustering excluded repertoires with fewer than 30,000 or more than 120,000 public chains, plus five with anomalous nucleotide sharing. The clones in this table, taken by TCRdb from immuneACCESS, are in-frame only. Not every clone is retained; where verified, under half of the shortfall comes from an unresolved V gene, and the cause of the rest is unknown. The D gene and trimming were derived from the DNA, and the V and J assignments and clone size from that table. The table for this sample lists 150,000 or so clones; about three quarters of them were counted only once. About 1.3% of the sample goes to the ten largest clones.

Including the terminal cysteine and phenylalanine, the CDR3 comprises 15 residues. This entry keeps only the CDR3 DNA: 45 bases, framed from base 1. Trimmed from V: 0 bases; trimmed from J: 7 bases; junction bases lacking a gene match: 9. The germline V gene yields KGHSH for CDR1 and LQKENI for CDR2. The cohort comprised 670 or so healthy bone marrow donors. At the time of sampling, every cohort member was nominally healthy, though immune exposures that went unrecorded were likely present. The donor was CMV seronegative and belonged to the group of approximately 320 seronegative cohort members. A peripheral blood sample was collected from each donor, and TCR beta sequencing was performed on peripheral blood mononuclear cells. Genomic DNA extraction from the blood cell samples was performed with the Qiagen DNeasy Blood Extraction Kit. A remark on this clone: It lacks a known antigen. The input lacks base qualities; no much larger clone sits a single base away.

Results and caveats for the whole study, not just this receptor: A later genetic analysis reported fewer N-insertions in productive TCRs among donors in an Asian-associated ancestry cluster than the roughly 700-donor mean. Because HLA typing was unavailable for some donors at each locus, only the typed subset was used in association tests. The only immune exposure information available for the cohort was CMV serostatus. In a later analysis, HLA-associated TCR beta chains were found to be more clonally expanded and to have lower generation probabilities than equally common non-associated chains. Because counts were too low, roughly 16 rarely observed V segments, including chromosome 9 orphons, were left out of the earlier analysis of several hundred of the donors. A further reported finding was that TCR beta sequences accurately predicted the HLA-A and HLA-B alleles for most subjects in the first cohort. In this cohort, only TCR beta chains were sequenced, and detectable features were limited by the absence of alpha or paired-chain data. According to a later analysis, TCR association rates differed among HLA loci, with DRB1 alleles showing the most associated TCRs and HLA-C alleles showing the fewest. A cluster of highly shared sequence variants was judged likely to be a technical artifact of the sequencing pipeline. In vitro tests confirmed that a few of the cytomegalovirus-associated TCR beta chains recognize cytomegalovirus antigens. Cytomegalovirus status was reported to be diagnosed by the classifier with high specificity and sensitivity in both the original and validation cohorts. According to a later analysis, most CMV-associated TCR beta chains appeared to be HLA-restricted, and the HLA associations seemed to be driven largely by CMV exposure. While some public TCRs were present in many individuals, most TCR sequences turned up only very rarely across donors. The authors suggested that the approach could potentially be generalized to other disease states and immunological phenotypes. Specific HLA alleles were associated with 16,951 TCR beta sequences at a false discovery rate of 0.05 in a later analysis. Sequencing depth was assumed to be roughly uniform across donors in the presence/absence analyses, though that assumption may not hold. Because the 87-base-pair reads could not distinguish some IMGT-functional V segments, including TRBV6-2 and TRBV6-3, those segments were excluded. The study gave a list of roughly 150 TCR beta chains associated with cytomegalovirus. In an earlier analysis of 587 of the donors, most TCR beta V segments were observed in productive rearrangements about 87% or about 30% of the time, broadly matching IMGT annotations. According to a later analysis, parvovirus B19, influenza, CMV and Epstein-Barr virus appeared linked to several top co-occurrence clusters. V-gene and J-gene trimming of TCR beta chains was associated with a missense DCLRE1C variant in a later genetic analysis, and the association was replicated in an independent cohort. Correlated functional status among segregating V segments might be attributable to linkage disequilibrium, but an unknown experimental factor could not be ruled out. Strong co-occurrence of HLA alleles, especially DR and DQ, made assigning TCR associations to individual alleles difficult.

The receptor comes from a woman in her 30s in good health and CMV-seronegative. The V gene is TRBV18 and the J gene is TRBJ2-7; 7 junctional bases match TRBD1. Sequencing was performed on PBMCs. The DNA is TGTGCCAGCTCACCACCCTCGACAGGGTCTAGAGAGCAGTACTTC. The translation is CASSPPSTGSREQYF.